Presented here are 24 T cell receptor beta chains from one specimen sequenced in a study of blood T cell repertoires in COVID-19. Clones were sequenced by immunoSEQ multiplex PCR, and TCRdb holds only the in-frame ones, with some missing. The repertoire includes about 170,000 clones, 88% of them detected once, and roughly 26% sits in the top ten. Input material: peripheral blood. The receptors stem from a man in his 60s with acute or convalescent COVID-19.

This chain uses TRBV3-1 (or the pseudogene TRBV3-2) with TRBJ2-1, with 8 bases lining up with TRBD2. CDR3 length equals 16 residues. V lost 5 bases, J lost 4 bases, and 10 bases stayed unmatched. Germline V gene data show CDR1 as LGHDT and CDR2 as YNNKEL (reference sequence). For the CDR3, the DNA is TGTGCCAGCAGCTTTCGCGGGGGGCCCGTGTACAATGAGCAGTTCTTC. Translating it yields CASSFRGGPVYNEQFF.

V usage is TRBV4-1 and J usage is TRBJ1-5; maybe TRBD1 (6 bases). In germline, CDR1 is MGHRA, CDR2 YSYEKL. V was pared by 6 bases and J by 0 bases, with 9 bases between. The length of the CDR3 is 14 residues. The CDR3 DNA reads as TGCGCCAGCAGAGGGACATTTAGCAATCAGCCCCAGCATTTT. Its protein is CASRGTFSNQPQHF.

The chain carries TRBV10-3 and TRBJ1-2, with 8 positions matching TRBD1. After removal of 4 bases from V and 4 bases from J, the junction contained 2 bases not matched to a gene. The germline CDR1 and CDR2 sequences are ENHRY and SYGVKD. CDR3 size: 13 residues. The CDR3 DNA follows: TGTGCCATCAGTGGGGACAGGTCCTATGGCTACACCTTC. Translating it yields CAISGDRSYGYTF.

The rearrangement links TRBV6-2 or TRBV6-3 to TRBJ1-1, with 7 bases that match TRBD1. Germline V gives CDR1 MNHEY, CDR2 SVGEGT. The V and J ends lost 2 bases and 2 bases, in that order; junction bases with no gene match: 8. CDR3 length equals 16 residues. The CDR3 protein is CASSYAPTGPNTEAFF. As DNA, the CDR3 is TGTGCCAGCAGTTACGCCCCGACAGGGCCAAACACTGAAGCTTTCTTT.

V gene TRBV24-1 combines with J gene TRBJ2-5; the D gene is possibly TRBD1 (5 bases). CDR3 length equals 15 residues. V lost 6 bases, J lost 2 bases, and 15 bases lay in between. Looked up from germline, CDR1 is KGHDR and CDR2 is SFDVKD. CDR3 coding DNA: TGTGCCACCAGTCCCCGCCAGGGCCAACAAGAGACCCAGTACTTC. Amino acids: CATSPRQGQQETQYF.

The chain combines TRBV12-3 or TRBV12-4 with TRBJ2-5; D is unclear. The CDR3 is 13 residues long. Trimming pared 5 bases from V and 1 base from J, leaving 8 bases between. This CDR3 is CASSGLGQETQYF. The CDR3 region has the DNA TGTGCCAGCAGTGGCCTTGGCCAAGAGACCCAGTACTTC.

The chain couples TRBV27 to TRBJ2-7, with a possible D match to TRBD1 (5 bases). Germline loops: CDR1 MNHEY, CDR2 SMNVEV (reference sequence). V gave up 3 bases and J gave up 1 base, with 10 bases separating them. The CDR3 totals 14 residues. The CDR3: CASSFGDSSYEQYF. In DNA form, the CDR3 reads TGTGCCAGCAGTTTTGGCGACAGTTCCTACGAGCAGTACTTC.

The chain joins TRBV11-3 to TRBJ1-1, with D maybe TRBD1 (6 bases). The CDR3 covers 14 residues. Deletions cut 5 bases from V and 1 base from J, with 11 bases between. The V gene's germline CDR1 is SGHNT and CDR2 YENEEA. The CDR3: CASSRRTANTEAFF. The CDR3 region has the DNA TGTGCCAGCAGCCGGAGGACAGCGAACACTGAAGCTTTCTTT.

The rearrangement joins TRBV7-8 to TRBJ2-6; 12 bases are a match to TRBD1. The germline CDR1 and CDR2 sequences are SGHVS and FQNEAQ. V gave up 1 base and J gave up 0 bases; unmatched junction bases: 4. CDR3 length: 19 amino acids. DNA for the CDR3: TGTGCCAGCAGCTTAGATGGGACAGGGGGCAACTCTGGGGCCAACGTCCTGACTTTC. Protein: CASSLDGTGGNSGANVLTF.

The J gene is TRBJ2-7, the V gene TRBV10-3, with 8 bases aligning to TRBD2. This CDR3 has 13 amino acids. With V trimmed by 4 bases and J by 2 bases, 1 base remained unmatched. Germline V gene lookup returns CDR1 ENHRY and CDR2 SYGVKD. As DNA, the CDR3 is TGTGCCATCAGTGTAGCGGGGACCTACGAGCAGTACTTC. Translated, it gives CAISVAGTYEQYF.

The rearrangement joins TRBV19 to TRBJ1-5, with D hard to call. CDR1 and CDR2 (germline): LNHDA, SQIVND (reference sequence). Trimming removed 3 bases at V and 7 bases at J, with 7 bases between. The CDR3 is made up of 12 amino acids. The CDR3 DNA follows: TGTGCCAGTAGTATCCCGGTCCAGCCCCAGCATTTT. It specifies CASSIPVQPQHF.

The chain combines TRBV18 with TRBJ1-3, with a possible D match to TRBD1 (6 bases). Trimming shortened V by 3 bases and J by 7 bases, and 13 bases separated the two germline ends. The CDR3 contains 14 residues. Germline-derived CDR1 and CDR2 are KGHSH and LQKENI. The CDR3 nucleotides read TGTGCCAGCTCACCCGCGGGGGCTGACAACACCATATATTTT. Protein: CASSPAGADNTIYF.

This clone showed up just once. This chain uses TRBV5-6 with TRBJ2-6; no reliable D call. Germline V gene lookup returns CDR1 SGHDT and CDR2 YYEEEE. Trimming took off 0 bases at V and 0 bases at J, with 4 bases between the two ends. This CDR3 has 15 amino acids. The CDR3 DNA sequence: TGTGCCAGCAGCTTGGTTAGCTCTGGGGCCAACGTCCTGACTTTC. It codes for CASSLVSSGANVLTF. The variable domain in full, with the rest retrieved from reference TRBV5-6 and TRBJ2-6, is DAGVTQSPTHLIKTRGQQVTLRCSPKSGHDTVSWYQQALGQGPQFIFQYYEEEERQRGNFPDRFSGHQFPNYSSELNVNALLLGDSALYLCASSLVSSGANVLTFGAGSRLTVL.

The chain is built from TRBV2 and TRBJ2-2; 10 bases are shared with TRBD2. There are 16 residues in the CDR3. The V segment lost 7 bases and the J segment 1 base; nucleotides outside the gene matches: 6. Germline V gene sequence: CDR1 SNHLY, CDR2 FYNNEI. The CDR3: CASKELAGGNTGELFF. CDR3 DNA: TGTGCCAGCAAAGAATTAGCGGGAGGGAACACCGGGGAGCTGTTTTTT.

The chain recombines TRBV3-1 (or the pseudogene TRBV3-2) with TRBJ1-5; D might be TRBD1 (6 bases). Trimming left V 4 bases short and J 6 bases short, with 10 bases between. CDR1 LGHDT and CDR2 YNNKEL come from the germline V gene (reference sequence). This CDR3 spans 13 amino acids. CDR3 region: CASSPDRIQPQHF. In nucleotides, the CDR3 is TGTGCCAGCAGCCCTGACAGGATTCAGCCCCAGCATTTT.

The V and J genes are TRBV11-3 and TRBJ2-5; D is unresolved. The germline V gene encodes CDR1 SGHNT and CDR2 YENEEA. Between the trimmed V and J ends, which lost 1 base and 13 bases, there was a span of 10 bases. The CDR3 has 11 amino acids. The CDR3 loop is CASSLGTVLYF. CDR3 nucleotides: TGTGCCAGCAGCTTAGGAACAGTCCTGTACTTC.

This chain joins TRBV24-1 and TRBJ1-4; tentatively, D is TRBD1 (5 bases). Deletions cut 8 bases from V and 5 bases from J, with 11 bases between. Per the germline V gene, CDR1 is KGHDR and CDR2 is SFDVKD. This CDR3 is 13 amino acids long. CDR3 amino acids: CATMGQENEKLFF. As DNA, the CDR3 is TGTGCCACCATGGGGCAGGAGAATGAAAAACTGTTTTTT.

The chain couples TRBV6-6 to TRBJ1-5; 7 nucleotides match TRBD1. The CDR3 length is 13 residues. J lost 4 bases, V lost 6 bases, and 3 bases had no gene match. The V gene's germline CDR1 is MNHNY and CDR2 SVGAGI (reference sequence). The CDR3 DNA is TGTGCCAGCAGACCACAGGGGAATCAGCCCCAGCATTTT. Translated: CASRPQGNQPQHF.

J is TRBJ1-1 and V is TRBV5-6, with unresolved D. CDR1 is SGHDT, CDR2 YYEEEE, per germline. V lost 1 base, J lost 14 bases, and 12 bases lay in between. CDR3 length equals 11 residues. CDR3 residues: CASSLNRRAFF. The CDR3 DNA follows: TGTGCCAGCAGCTTGAACCGGCGGGCGTTCTTT.

The J gene is TRBJ1-5, the V gene TRBV6-5; TRBD1 might be the D (6 bases). V was clipped by 5 bases and J by 0 bases, with 11 bases between them. Germline loops: CDR1 MNHEY, CDR2 SVGAGI. The CDR3 has 15 residues. The CDR3 DNA follows: TGTGCCAGCAGTCTACAGGGAAATAGCAATCAGCCCCAGCATTTT. Amino acid sequence: CASSLQGNSNQPQHF.

Here the CDR3 reads CASSKRVRGQETQYF. The CDR3 DNA sequence: TGTGCCAGTAGTAAGCGGGTCAGGGGGCAAGAGACCCAGTACTTC. V and J are TRBV19 and TRBJ2-5; maybe TRBD1 (7 bases). The V gene's germline CDR1 is LNHDA and CDR2 SQIVND (reference sequence). V lost 4 bases, J lost 2 bases, and 14 bases lay in between. The CDR3 runs 15 residues.

The CDR3 region has the DNA TGTGCCAGCAGCTTGACAGGGTTAACTGAAGCTTTCTTT. Translating it yields CASSLTGLTEAFF. This chain uses TRBV5-5 with TRBJ1-1; D is possibly TRBD1 (6 bases). The germline V gene has CDR1 SGHKS and CDR2 YYEKEE (reference sequence). Trimming cost V 1 base and J 5 bases, with 9 bases left between them. The CDR3 spans 13 residues.

Here the CDR3 DNA reads TGTGCCAGCAGCGTCTCCCCGGGACAGGGAGGGGAGACCCAGTACTTC. It codes for CASSVSPGQGGETQYF. V and J are TRBV11-3 and TRBJ2-5, with TRBD1 matching over 9 bases. Germline trimming cut 5 bases from V and 5 bases from J; bases unmatched to any gene: 12. Germline CDR1 SGHNT, CDR2 YENEEA. The CDR3 runs 16 residues. Looking up the rest from reference TRBV11-3 and TRBJ2-5 gives the full variable domain: EAGVVQSPRYKIIEKKQPVAFWCNPISGHNTLYWYLQNLGQGPELLIRYENEEAVDDSQLPKDRFSAERLKGVDSTLKIQPAELGDSAVYLCASSVSPGQGGETQYFGPGTRLLVL.

The chain joins TRBV7-2 to TRBJ2-4; tentative D call: TRBD1 (5 bases). Trimming removed 1 base from V and 8 bases from J, with 12 bases in between. The CDR3 totals 14 residues. CDR1 and CDR2 (germline): SGHTA, FQGNSA. The CDR3 region has the DNA TGTGCCAGCAGCTTAGAAACACAGGCCGACATTCAGTACTTC. It yields the protein CASSLETQADIQYF. The full variable domain, in which reference TRBV7-2 and TRBJ2-4 provide the parts outside the CDR3, is GAGVSQSPSNKVTEKGKDVELRCDPISGHTALYWYRQSLGQGLEFLIYFQGNSAPDKSGLPSDRFSAERTGGSVSTLTIQRTQQEDSAVYLCASSLETQADIQYFGAGTRLSVL.